This is a list of T cell receptor beta chains from one sample in a study of immune characterization of retroperitoneal liposarcoma. In TCRdb, the PCR reads were re-called with MiXCR into one record per CDR3 protein. The sample contains 2,000 to 2,500 distinct CDR3 sequences, less than 40% of which appear only once. Sequencing was done on a sample of tumor tissue. All receptors come from a male donor with retroperitoneal liposarcoma. CDR3s include the opening cysteine and the closing phenylalanine or tryptophan. D genes are given only for firm matches. Size is stated for part of the rows, as once, few or many counts, or as a class when the clone is expanded.

CASSTRAGAVHNEQFF	TGTGCCAGCAGCACGAGGGCGGGAGCGGTACACAATGAGCAGTTCTTC	TRBV7-2	medium-sized	TRBJ2-1	TRBD2
CASSQQGSGEKLFF	TGTGCCAGCAGTCAACAGGGTTCGGGGGAAAAACTGTTTTTT	TRBV12-3/TRBV12-4	few	TRBJ1-4	-
CASSRRPGTGYTDTQYF	TGTGCCAGCAGCCGCCGACCCGGGACAGGGTACACAGATACGCAGTATTTT	TRBV14	-	TRBJ2-3	TRBD1
CASSLGRPGTLPLYEQYF	TGTGCCAGCAGTTTAGGACGGCCGGGCACACTCCCCCTCTACGAGCAGTACTTC	TRBV12-3/TRBV12-4	-	TRBJ2-7	-
CASSLEGIMNTEAFF	TGTGCCAGCAGTTTAGAGGGGATCATGAACACTGAAGCTTTCTTT	TRBV28	-	TRBJ1-1	-
CASSLSSTGGAEQYF	TGTGCCAGCAGTTTATCATCGACAGGGGGTGCAGAGCAGTACTTC	TRBV27	-	TRBJ2-7	TRBD1
CASSQSGNTQYF	TGTGCCAGCAGTCAGAGCGGTAATACGCAGTATTTT	TRBV27	few	TRBJ2-3	-
CASSDPGLAGTYSYNEQFF	TGTGCCAGCAGTGACCCGGGACTAGCGGGGACTTACTCCTACAATGAGCAGTTCTTC	TRBV6-1	hyperexpanded	TRBJ2-1	TRBD2
CASSGGPVWAQYF	TGTGCCAGCAGTGGGGGCCCCGTCTGGGCCCAGTACTTC	TRBV6-6	medium-sized	TRBJ2-5	-
CASSGMAGVGDEEQFF	TGTGCCAGCAGTGGTATGGCGGGAGTTGGGGACGAGGAGCAGTTCTTC	TRBV6-4	-	TRBJ2-1	TRBD2
CASGPAGELPYF	TGTGCCAGCGGCCCGGCTGGGGAGCTACCGTACTTC	TRBV6-1	once	TRBJ2-1	-
CASSHGGTSVPEQFF	TGTGCCAGCAGCCACGGAGGGACTAGCGTGCCTGAGCAGTTCTTC	TRBV6-6	-	TRBJ2-1	TRBD2
CASTPRGAVVPGTSSYEQYF	TGTGCCAGCACCCCAAGAGGGGCCGTCGTCCCCGGGACTAGCTCCTACGAGCAGTACTTC	TRBV6-1	medium-sized	TRBJ2-7	TRBD2
CASSQDGDRLYSGANVLTF	TGCGCCAGCAGCCAAGATGGGGACAGACTTTACTCTGGGGCCAACGTCCTGACTTTC	TRBV4-1	-	TRBJ2-6	TRBD1
CASSRAGGNNEQFF	TGTGCCAGCAGTCGTGCAGGGGGCAACAATGAGCAGTTCTTC	TRBV6-4	-	TRBJ2-1	TRBD1
CASSRGGALWEQFF	TGTGCCAGCAGCCGCGGGGGGGCCCTCTGGGAGCAGTTCTTC	TRBV7-2	medium-sized	TRBJ2-1	TRBD2
CASGRDTQYF	TGTGCCAGCGGGAGGGATACGCAGTATTTT	TRBV6-6	-	TRBJ2-3	-
CASRRLGTEAFF	TGTGCCAGCAGACGGTTAGGTACTGAAGCTTTCTTT	TRBV6-1	-	TRBJ1-1	-
CASSLARTGTGELFF	TGTGCCAGCAGCTTAGCGCGGACGGGAACCGGGGAGCTGTTTTTT	TRBV7-6	-	TRBJ2-2	-
CASSLVGGGSHNEQFF	TGTGCCAGCAGCTTAGTCGGCGGAGGGTCTCACAATGAGCAGTTCTTC	TRBV7-2	few	TRBJ2-1	-
CASSDRATNYNEQFF	TGTGCCAGCAGTGACCGGGCAACCAACTACAATGAGCAGTTCTTC	TRBV6-1	-	TRBJ2-1	-
CASSLVGNEQYF	TGTGCCAGCAGTCTCGTGGGCAATGAGCAGTACTTC	TRBV6-1	few	TRBJ2-5	-
CASRLGYEQYF	TGTGCCAGCAGGCTCGGCTACGAGCAGTACTTC	TRBV6-1	medium-sized	TRBJ2-7	-
CASSLGGGSGVNTYEQYF	TGTGCCAGCAGCTTAGGGGGTGGAAGCGGGGTGAACACCTACGAGCAGTACTTC	TRBV7-2	-	TRBJ2-7	TRBD2
CASSLKGGTSDYEQYF	TGTGCCAGCAGCTTAAAGGGAGGGACTAGCGACTACGAGCAGTACTTC	TRBV7-2	large	TRBJ2-7	TRBD2
CASSSVTSTDTQYF	TGTGCCAGCAGTTCGGTGACTAGCACAGATACGCAGTATTTT	TRBV12-3/TRBV12-4	medium-sized	TRBJ2-3	-
CASSLQGSGNTIYF	TGTGCCAGCAGCCTACAGGGGTCAGGAAACACCATATATTTT	TRBV6-5	-	TRBJ1-3	TRBD1
CASSEYSISYEQFF	TGTGCCAGCAGTGAGTACTCGATCTCCTACGAGCAGTTCTTC	TRBV6-5	few	TRBJ2-1	-
CASSRRTGLAGQETQYF	TGTGCCAGCAGTCGACGTACGGGACTAGCGGGCCAAGAGACCCAGTACTTC	TRBV6-6	-	TRBJ2-5	TRBD2
CASSYTATASPGYEQYF	TGTGCCAGCAGCTACACCGCGACAGCTTCTCCCGGCTACGAGCAGTACTTC	TRBV7-8	-	TRBJ2-7	-
CASSLLNEQYF	TGTGCCAGCAGCTTATTGAACGAGCAGTACTTC	TRBV7-2	large	TRBJ2-7	-
CASSLAPTGTYEQYF	TGTGCCAGCAGCTTAGCTCCCACAGGTACCTACGAGCAGTACTTC	TRBV7-8	once	TRBJ2-7	-
CATSGDGGRGPDTQYF	TGTGCCACCAGCGGCGATGGCGGGAGGGGGCCAGATACGCAGTATTTT	TRBV24-1	-	TRBJ2-3	TRBD2
CASSPTVRGSTDTQYF	TGTGCCAGCAGTCCAACGGTTAGGGGTAGCACAGATACGCAGTATTTT	TRBV27	few	TRBJ2-3	-
CASKWGGGYTF	TGTGCCAGCAAGTGGGGGGGAGGCTACACCTTC	TRBV6-1	few	TRBJ1-2	-
CASTGTNNEQFF	TGTGCCAGCACCGGGACCAACAATGAGCAGTTCTTC	TRBV12-3/TRBV12-4	-	TRBJ2-1	-
CASSQDLRTSVVADTQYF	TGCGCCAGCAGCCAAGATCTAAGGACTAGCGTAGTGGCAGATACGCAGTATTTT	TRBV4-1	medium-sized	TRBJ2-3	TRBD2
CASRTLGTSWEQFF	TGTGCCAGCAGAACCTTAGGGACTAGCTGGGAGCAGTTCTTC	TRBV6-1	large	TRBJ2-1	TRBD2
CASSEQGLAGDTDTQYF	TGTGCCAGCAGTGAACAGGGACTAGCGGGCGACACAGATACGCAGTATTTT	TRBV25-1	-	TRBJ2-3	TRBD2
CATSAGTTNNEQYF	TGTGCCACCAGTGCCGGGACCACTAACAATGAGCAGTACTTC	TRBV24-1	few	TRBJ2-7	-
CASTLNWDLSTDTQYF	TGTGCCAGCACCCTAAATTGGGACTTGAGCACAGATACGCAGTATTTT	TRBV11-1	once	TRBJ2-3	-
CASSDGLAGRSYEQFF	TGTGCCAGCAGTGACGGACTAGCGGGACGCTCCTACGAGCAGTTCTTC	TRBV6-1	-	TRBJ2-1	TRBD2
CASLSAQRGELFF	TGTGCCAGCCTATCGGCCCAACGAGGGGAGCTGTTTTTT	TRBV27	-	TRBJ2-2	-
CASRRQGTEAFF	TGTGCCAGCAGACGACAGGGGACTGAAGCTTTCTTT	TRBV6-5	-	TRBJ1-1	TRBD1
CASSQSRVGEQFF	TGTGCCAGCAGCCAATCTCGTGTCGGTGAGCAGTTCTTC	TRBV14	-	TRBJ2-1	-
CASSFNSGDYEQYF	TGTGCCAGCAGCTTTAACAGTGGGGACTACGAGCAGTACTTC	TRBV11-2	-	TRBJ2-7	-
CASSRTGSETQYF	TGTGCCAGCAGCAGGACGGGGTCAGAGACCCAGTACTTC	TRBV7-6	-	TRBJ2-5	-
CASSQEDRGNTGELFF	TGCGCCAGCAGCCAAGAGGACAGGGGGAACACCGGGGAGCTGTTTTTT	TRBV4-1	few	TRBJ2-2	TRBD1